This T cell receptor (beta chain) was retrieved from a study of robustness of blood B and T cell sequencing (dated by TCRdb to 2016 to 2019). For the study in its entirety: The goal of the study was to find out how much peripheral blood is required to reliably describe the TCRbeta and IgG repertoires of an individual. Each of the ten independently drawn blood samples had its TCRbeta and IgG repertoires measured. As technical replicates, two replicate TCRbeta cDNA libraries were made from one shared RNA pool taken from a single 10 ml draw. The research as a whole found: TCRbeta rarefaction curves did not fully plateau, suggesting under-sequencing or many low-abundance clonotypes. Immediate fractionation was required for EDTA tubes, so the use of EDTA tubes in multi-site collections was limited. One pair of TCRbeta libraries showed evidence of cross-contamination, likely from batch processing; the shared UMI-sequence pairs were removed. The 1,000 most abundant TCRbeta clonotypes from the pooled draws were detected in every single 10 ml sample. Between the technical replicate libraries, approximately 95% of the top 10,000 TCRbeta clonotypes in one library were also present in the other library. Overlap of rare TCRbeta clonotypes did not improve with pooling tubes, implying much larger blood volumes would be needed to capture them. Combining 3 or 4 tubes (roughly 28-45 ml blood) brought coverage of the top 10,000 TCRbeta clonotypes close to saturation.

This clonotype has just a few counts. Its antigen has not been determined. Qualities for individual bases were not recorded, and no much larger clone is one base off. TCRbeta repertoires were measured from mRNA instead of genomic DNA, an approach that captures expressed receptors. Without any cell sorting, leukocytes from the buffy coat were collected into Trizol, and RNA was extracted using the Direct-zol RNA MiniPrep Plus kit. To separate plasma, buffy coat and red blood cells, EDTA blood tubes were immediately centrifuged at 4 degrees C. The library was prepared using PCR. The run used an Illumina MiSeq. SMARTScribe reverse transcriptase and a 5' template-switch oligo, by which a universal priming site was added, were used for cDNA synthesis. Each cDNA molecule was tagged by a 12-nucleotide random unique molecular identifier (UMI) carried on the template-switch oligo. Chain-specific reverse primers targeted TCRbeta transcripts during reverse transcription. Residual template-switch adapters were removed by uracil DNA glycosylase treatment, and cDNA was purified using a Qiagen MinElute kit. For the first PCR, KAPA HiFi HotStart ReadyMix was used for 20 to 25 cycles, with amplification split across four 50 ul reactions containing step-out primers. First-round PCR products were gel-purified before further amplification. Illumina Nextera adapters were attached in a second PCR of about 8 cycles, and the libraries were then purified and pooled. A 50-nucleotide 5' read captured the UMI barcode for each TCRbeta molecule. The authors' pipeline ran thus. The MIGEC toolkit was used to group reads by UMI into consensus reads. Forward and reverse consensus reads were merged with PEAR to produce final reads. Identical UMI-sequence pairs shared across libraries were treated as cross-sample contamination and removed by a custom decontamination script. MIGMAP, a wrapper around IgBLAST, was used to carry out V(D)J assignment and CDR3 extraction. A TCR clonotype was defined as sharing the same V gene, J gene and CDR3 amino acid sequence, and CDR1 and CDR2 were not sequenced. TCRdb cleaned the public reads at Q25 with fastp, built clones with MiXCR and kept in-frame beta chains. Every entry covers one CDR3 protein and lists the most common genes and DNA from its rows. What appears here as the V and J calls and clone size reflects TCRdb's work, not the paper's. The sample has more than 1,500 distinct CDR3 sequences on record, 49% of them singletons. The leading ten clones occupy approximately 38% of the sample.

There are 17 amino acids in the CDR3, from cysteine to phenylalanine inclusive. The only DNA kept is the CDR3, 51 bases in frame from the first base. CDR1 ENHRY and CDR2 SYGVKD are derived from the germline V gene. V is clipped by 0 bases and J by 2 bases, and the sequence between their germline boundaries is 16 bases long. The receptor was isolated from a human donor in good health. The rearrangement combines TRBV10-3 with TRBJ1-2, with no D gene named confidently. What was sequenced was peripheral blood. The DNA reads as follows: TGTGCCATCAGTGAGTCGAAAATCCTCCGAGACAACTATGGCTACACCTTC. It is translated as CAISESKILRDNYGYTF.